Listed here is a single T cell receptor (beta chain). This sample was included in a study of blood T cell repertoires in COVID-19. Study-level information: The cDNA or gDNA used as material had been derived from T cells, B-cell-depleted T cells, or PBMCs.

Profiled with immunoSEQ multiplex PCR; TCRdb holds only in-frame clones, not every one. The sample yields some 54,000 clones, roughly four fifths seen once. This receptor was taken from a woman older than 75 with COVID-19, enrolled during active disease. Sequenced sample: peripheral blood.

This chain's CDR3 is CASSLSWQSTDTQYF. CDR3 nucleotide sequence: TGTGCCAGCAGCTTAAGTTGGCAGAGCACAGATACGCAGTATTTT. This chain uses TRBV13 with TRBJ2-3; no clear D. The V end was cut by 2 bases, the J end by 0 bases, with 9 bases between. CDR3 size: 15 residues. In germline, CDR1 is PRHDT, CDR2 FYEKMQ (reference sequence).